One and the same sample provided the 24 T cell receptor beta chains below, sequenced in a study of T cells in Graves' hyperthyroidism and ophthalmopathy (dated by TCRdb to the late 2010s). The library was built by means of multiplex PCR. TCRdb records Illumina HiSeq 2000 as the sequencer. Amplification of TCR beta CDR3 regions was carried out from RNA transcripts. The TCR CDR3 was subjected to a first round of RT-PCR using the HTBI primer set and the Qiagen OneStep RT-PCR kit. TCRdb reprocessing: public reads trimmed at Q25 with fastp, clones called with MiXCR, in-frame beta chains kept. Each CDR3 protein appears once, grouped with its most common genes and DNA. This sample lists roughly 380,000 distinct CDR3 sequences; roughly 15% were detected once. The ten largest clones represent about 5% of the sample. The sample taken for sequencing was blood. The source of these receptors is a woman aged 18-29 years with Graves' hyperthyroidism.

This clonotype occurred a few times. The rearrangement joins TRBV29-1 to TRBJ1-4, with D possibly being TRBD1 (5 bases). Per the germline V gene, CDR1 is SQVTM and CDR2 is ANQGSEA. Between the trimmed V and J ends, which lost 4 bases and 7 bases, there was a span of 19 bases. The CDR3 extends over 15 amino acids. CDR3: CSVAYGDGSGEKLFF. The CDR3 DNA is TGCAGCGTTGCTTATGGGGACGGATCGGGTGAAAAACTGTTTTTT. Full variable domain (missing parts from reference TRBV29-1 and TRBJ1-4): SAVISQKPSRDICQRGTSLTIQCQVDSQVTMMFWYRQQPGQSLTLIATANQGSEATYESGFVIDKFPISRPNLTFSTLTVSNMSPEDSSIYLCSVAYGDGSGEKLFFGSGTQLSVL.

This clonotype was counted at least ten times. The rearrangement links TRBV7-3 to TRBJ2-1; D possibly corresponds to TRBD1 (6 bases). This CDR3 is built from 14 residues. Trimming pared 2 bases from V and 7 bases from J, leaving 12 bases between. The germline gives CDR1 SGHTA, CDR2 FQGTGA. The CDR3 protein is CASSLSGAQNEQFF. In DNA form, the CDR3 reads TGTGCCAGCAGCTTATCAGGGGCGCAGAATGAGCAGTTCTTC.

This clonotype was seen at least ten times. The chain is built from TRBV29-1 and TRBJ2-5; D ambiguous. The CDR3 consists of 16 residues. V lost 2 bases, J lost 1 base, and 17 bases lay in between. CDR1 and CDR2 (germline): SQVTM, ANQGSEA. The CDR3 coding sequence is TGCAGCGTTGAACAGTTTCCGGACGGACCCCAAGAGACCCAGTACTTC. Translating gives CSVEQFPDGPQETQYF. The full variable domain, completed using reference TRBV29-1 and TRBJ2-5, is SAVISQKPSRDICQRGTSLTIQCQVDSQVTMMFWYRQQPGQSLTLIATANQGSEATYESGFVIDKFPISRPNLTFSTLTVSNMSPEDSSIYLCSVEQFPDGPQETQYFGPGTRLLVL.

This clonotype was recorded many times. The junction shows a germline mismatch at one end, possibly a read error. This chain joins TRBV7-7 and TRBJ2-5; D is ambiguous. Germline CDR1 is SSHAT and CDR2 is FNYEAQ (reference sequence). CDR3 length equals 13 residues. As DNA, the CDR3 is TGTGCTAGCAGCCCAGGCACACGAGAGACCCAGTACTTC. Residues: CASSPGTRETQYF.

In its sample, this clonotype was seen many times. The V gene is TRBV20-1, the J gene TRBJ2-2; 9 bases line up with TRBD1. The CDR3 sequence is 16 residues long. In germline, CDR1 is DFQATT, CDR2 SNEGSKA (reference sequence). With 0 bases clipped from V and 3 bases from J, the junction kept 5 bases outside the gene matches. The CDR3 DNA reads as TGCAGTGCTAGAGATATTCGGACAGGGGACACCGGGGAGCTGTTTTTT. It translates to CSARDIRTGDTGELFF.

This clonotype was seen at least ten times. The chain combines TRBV20-1 with TRBJ2-1; possible D gene TRBD2, 6 bases. CDR3 length: 15 residues. Per the germline V gene, CDR1 is DFQATT and CDR2 is SNEGSKA (reference sequence). The V gene lost 0 bases and the J gene lost 7 bases, with 16 bases spanning the gap. The CDR3 DNA reads as TGCAGTGCTAGAGATGGGGGGAGCGCACATAATGAGCAGTTCTTC. Protein: CSARDGGSAHNEQFF.

In this sample, this clonotype turned up many times. The chain recombines TRBV28 with TRBJ2-5; 8 bases are a match to TRBD2. The CDR3 is made up of 15 amino acids. Germline V gene data show CDR1 as MDHEN and CDR2 as SYDVKM. With V trimmed by 7 bases and J by 1 base, 8 bases remained unmatched. CDR3 sequence (DNA): TGTGCCAGCACCTCCCGCGCGGGGGGCCAAGAGACCCAGTACTTC. This gives the protein CASTSRAGGQETQYF. Variable domain in full (rest from reference TRBV28 and TRBJ2-5): DVKVTQSSRYLVKRTGEKVFLECVQDMDHENMFWYRQDPGLGLRLIYFSYDVKMKEKGDIPEGYSVSREKKERFSLILESASTNQTSMYLCASTSRAGGQETQYFGPGTRLLVL.

This clonotype showed up just a few times. The rearrangement joins TRBV19 to TRBJ2-7, with 9 bases fitting TRBD1. In germline, CDR1 is LNHDA, CDR2 SQIVND (reference sequence). With V trimmed by 5 bases and J by 4 bases, 6 bases remained unmatched. The CDR3 is 14 amino acids. CDR3 protein: CASSVQGAQYEQYF. The DNA of the CDR3 is TGTGCCAGTAGTGTACAGGGGGCGCAGTACGAGCAGTACTTC.

The V call is TRBV2, the J call TRBJ2-3; 8 bases fit TRBD2. Germline V lookup: CDR1 SNHLY, CDR2 FYNNEI. The CDR3 spans 14 residues. V lost 7 bases to trimming and J lost 0 bases; unmatched junction nucleotides: 3. For the CDR3, the DNA is TGTGCCAGCAAGAGCGGGAGTAGCACAGATACGCAGTATTTT. Translation gives CASKSGSSTDTQYF.

This clonotype has a handful of counts. The chain joins TRBV14 to TRBJ1-1; no firm D call. The CDR3 is 16 amino acids. V was trimmed by 0 bases and J by 4 bases, leaving 15 bases between them. Germline V CDR1 and CDR2: SGHDN, FVKESK. CDR3 coding DNA: TGTGCCAGCAGCCAAGATCGGGGTCCCTGGAGCACTGAAGCTTTCTTT. Translating gives CASSQDRGPWSTEAFF.

This clonotype has just a few counts. The chain is built from TRBV20-1 and TRBJ1-5; 7 nucleotides agree with TRBD1. The V gene's germline CDR1 is DFQATT and CDR2 SNEGSKA (reference sequence). There are 13 residues in the CDR3. Trimming cost V 3 bases and J 7 bases; bases outside gene matches: 6. This CDR3 reads CSASGQGGQPQHF. DNA for the CDR3: TGCAGTGCTAGTGGCCAGGGGGGGCAGCCCCAGCATTTT.

There are many counts of this clonotype. V usage is TRBV20-1 and J usage is TRBJ2-3; D gene ambiguous. Deletions cut 0 bases from V and 6 bases from J, with 13 bases between. CDR3 length: 14 residues. Germline lookup yields CDR1 DFQATT and CDR2 SNEGSKA (reference sequence). This CDR3 is CSAREGGPGDTQYF. CDR3 nucleotide sequence: TGCAGTGCTAGAGAAGGTGGCCCCGGGGATACGCAGTATTTT.

The DNA of the CDR3 is TGTGCCAGCAGCTTAGGTGAGGGTCTCAATCAGCCCCAGCATTTT. Amino acids: CASSLGEGLNQPQHF. This sequence joins TRBV7-6 and TRBJ1-5, with D unresolved. Trimming left V 1 base short and J 3 bases short, with 10 bases between. CDR1 is SGHVS, CDR2 FNYEAQ, per germline. CDR3 size: 15 residues.

At least ten counts were recorded for this clonotype. The chain couples TRBV6-1 to TRBJ2-7; TRBD1 agrees at 9 bases. Germline-derived CDR1 and CDR2 are MNHNS and SASEGT. V lost 6 bases to trimming and J lost 5 bases; unmatched junction nucleotides: 8. This CDR3 has 14 amino acids. CDR3 loop: CASRHRDRVHEQYF. The CDR3 bases are TGTGCCAGCAGACACCGGGACAGGGTCCACGAGCAGTACTTC.

This clonotype came up many times. V is TRBV28 and J is TRBJ1-2, with D possibly TRBD1 on 6 matching bases. V was clipped by 2 bases and J by 4 bases, with 17 bases between them. The germline V gene has CDR1 MDHEN and CDR2 SYDVKM. The CDR3 consists of 16 residues. Written as DNA, the CDR3 is TGTGCCAGCAGTTTAGGAGGGGACATGGCAGCCTATGGCTACACCTTC. Residues: CASSLGGDMAAYGYTF.

This clonotype was counted only a few times. A much larger clone differs from this one at a single base, so this may be a read error. The J gene is TRBJ1-5, the V gene TRBV6-2 or TRBV6-3; D is ambiguous. V was trimmed by 6 bases and J by 0 bases, leaving 9 bases between them. Germline CDR1 reads MNHEY; CDR2 reads SVGEGT. The CDR3 totals 14 residues. CDR3 in amino acids: CASSMDGSNQPQHF. The CDR3 region has the DNA TGTGCCAGCAGCATGGACGGTAGCAATCAGCCCCAGCATTTT.

This clonotype was seen at least ten times. The chain uses TRBV27 and TRBJ2-1, with TRBD2 matching over 8 bases. Germline values: CDR1 MNHEY, CDR2 SMNVEV (reference sequence). This CDR3 is 12 amino acids long. The V and J ends lost 8 bases and 6 bases, in that order; junction bases with no gene match: 3. The CDR3 region is CASFGTSNEQFF. Written as DNA, the CDR3 is TGTGCCAGCTTCGGGACTAGCAATGAGCAGTTCTTC.

The chain uses TRBV29-1 and TRBJ2-1; weak D call: TRBD1 (5 bases). Germline CDR1 and CDR2: SQVTM and ANQGSEA. Trimming stripped 5 bases from V and 7 bases from J, with 6 bases between. This CDR3 is built from 10 residues. The CDR3 DNA reads TGCAGCGTTTCAGGGAATGAGCAGTTCTTC. It specifies CSVSGNEQFF.

In this sample, this clonotype turned up many times. This sequence joins TRBV19 and TRBJ2-1; 8 positions match TRBD2. There are 15 residues in the CDR3. In germline, CDR1 is LNHDA, CDR2 SQIVND (reference sequence). Trimming removed 3 bases from V and 7 bases from J; junction bases left unmatched: 8. Written as DNA, the CDR3 is TGTGCCAGTAGTATGGGTAGCGGGACTGGAAATGAGCAGTTCTTC. It encodes CASSMGSGTGNEQFF.

This clonotype was seen a handful of times. This chain joins TRBV2 and TRBJ2-7; D possibly corresponds to TRBD1 (6 bases). Germline values: CDR1 SNHLY, CDR2 FYNNEI. The V end lost 6 bases, the J end lost 5 bases, and 17 bases lay between the germline ends. This CDR3 is 14 amino acids long. The CDR3 DNA sequence: TGTGCCAGCAGACGTCGGATGGGGGCGGACGAGCAGTACTTC. This sequence encodes CASRRRMGADEQYF.

This clonotype was counted ten times or more. This chain joins TRBV28 and TRBJ2-5; weak D call: TRBD2 (5 bases). Germline V gene sequence: CDR1 MDHEN, CDR2 SYDVKM. V dropped 8 bases and J dropped 5 bases, with 12 bases sitting between them. This CDR3 is built from 12 residues. Here the CDR3 DNA reads TGTGCCAGCGATTGGGGAGAGGAGACCCAGTACTTC. Encoded protein: CASDWGEETQYF.

This clonotype was observed many times. The chain has TRBV2 and TRBJ1-1, with 7 bases identical to TRBD1. Germline-derived CDR1 and CDR2 are SNHLY and FYNNEI. The CDR3 extends over 14 amino acids. Losses at the gene ends were 6 bases for V and 4 bases for J; bases not matched to a gene: 8. CDR3 protein: CASRPGGFSTEAFF. CDR3 DNA sequence: TGTGCCAGCAGGCCAGGGGGGTTTAGCACTGAAGCTTTCTTT.

This clonotype was counted ten times or more. At one end the junction does not follow the germline gene, possibly because of a read error. The chain has TRBV5-1 and TRBJ2-7; 16 nucleotides agree with TRBD2. From germline, CDR1 is SGHRS and CDR2 YFSETQ. This CDR3 contains 17 residues. Here the CDR3 reads CASSSGLAGGPSYERYF. CDR3 bases: TGCGCCAGCAGCTCGGGACTAGCGGGAGGGCCCTCCTACGAGCGGTACTTC.

This sequence joins TRBV4-1 and TRBJ2-1; D remains ambiguous. The CDR3 totals 11 residues. Germline CDR1 and CDR2: MGHRA and YSYEKL. V was clipped by 4 bases and J by 10 bases, with 8 bases between them. The CDR3 loop is CASSPGREQFF. Here the CDR3 DNA reads TGCGCCAGCAGCCCCGGGCGGGAGCAGTTCTTC.